This TCR beta chain derives from a study of T-cell memory formation after mild COVID-19. General study points: Shrinking CD4+ clones resided mostly in CM and EM, and CD8+ ones in EMRA. Pre-infection memory contained some responding clones, which suggested that cross-reactive memory had joined.

The CDR3 is 15 amino acids. Trimming cost V 5 bases and J 7 bases, with 15 bases left between them. Germline CDR1 reads LNHDA; CDR2 reads SQIVND (reference sequence). TCRdb redid the calling of the 5' RACE reads with MiXCR, one entry per CDR3 protein. The sample gives a few hundred thousand distinct CDR3 sequences, less than 25% of which show up once; about 8.2% is in the top ten. This clonotype showed up just a few times. Antigen specificity is unknown. Source material: PBMCs or a T cell subset sorted from them (not recorded which). This chain links TRBV19 with TRBJ1-6, with a possible D match to TRBD1 (6 bases). This receptor was obtained from an adult woman who had mild COVID-19 (a few samples of this study predate the infection). Cell type and time point are not known. The CDR3 DNA is TGTGCCAGTAGTTTCCGACAGGAGAAAAATTCACCCCTCCACTTT. Translated, it gives CASSFRQEKNSPLHF.